These 25 T cell receptor beta chains came from one sample sequenced in a study of T cells in Graves' hyperthyroidism and ophthalmopathy. It was RNA transcripts that yielded the amplified TCR beta CDR3 regions. The HTBI primer set was used in a first-round RT-PCR of the TCR CDR3. Using its own MiXCR run on the multiplex PCR reads, TCRdb lists one record per CDR3 protein. Of roughly 840,000 distinct CDR3 sequences in the sample, more than 30% are singletons; the top ten hold about 8.9%. The sequencing input was blood. All receptors come from a man aged 18 to 29 with Graves' hyperthyroidism.

This clonotype has more than one count but fewer than ten. The chain carries TRBV5-1 and TRBJ2-7; D remains ambiguous. Germline loops: CDR1 SGHRS, CDR2 YFSETQ. V was cut by 0 bases and J by 5 bases, with 9 bases left in between. CDR3 length equals 13 residues. The CDR3 is CASSLDLFDEQYF. The DNA for the CDR3 is TGCGCCAGCAGCTTGGACTTGTTCGACGAGCAGTACTTC.

The sample holds many counts of this clonotype. The chain uses TRBV10-3 and TRBJ1-5, with no clear D. This CDR3 is built from 11 residues. V gave up 10 bases and J gave up 3 bases, with 7 bases separating them. Germline-derived CDR1 and CDR2 are ENHRY and SYGVKD. The CDR3 coding sequence is TGTGCCAGTGGTTACAATCAGCCCCAGCATTTT. Translating gives CASGYNQPQHF.

This clonotype was counted only a few times. The germline gene is not matched at one end of the junction; a read error may be the cause. J is TRBJ2-7 and V is TRBV10-3, with 7 positions matching TRBD2. This CDR3 comprises 16 residues. The germline V gene has CDR1 ENHRY and CDR2 SYGVKD. CDR3 in DNA: TGTGCCAGCAGTTACTCGAGCCGGGACTACTCCTACGAGCAGTACTTC. Translating gives CASSYSSRDYSYEQYF.

This clonotype was recorded a few times. This chain joins TRBV7-9 and TRBJ2-7; TRBD1 agrees at 9 bases. V dropped 5 bases and J dropped 5; count of bases not matched to a gene: 7. The CDR3 runs to 14 residues. Germline values: CDR1 SEHNR, CDR2 FQNEAQ (reference sequence). The CDR3 DNA is TGTGCCAGCAGCCGGGGACAGGGCGAAGACGAGCAGTACTTC. This codes for CASSRGQGEDEQYF.

V gene TRBV10-3 combines with J gene TRBJ1-5, with 9 nucleotides matching TRBD1. CDR1 is ENHRY, CDR2 SYGVKD, per germline. This CDR3 region has 13 residues. V lost 10 bases, J lost 7 bases, and 8 bases stayed unmatched. The chain's CDR3 is CATGTGNWQPQHF. CDR3 DNA sequence: TGTGCCACCGGGACAGGGAATTGGCAGCCCCAGCATTTT.

As to this clonotype: This sequence may be a read error, since a much larger clone differs from it by one base. The chain links TRBV19 to TRBJ1-1; 10 bases fit TRBD1. The germline V gene has CDR1 LNHDA and CDR2 SQIVND (reference sequence). The CDR3 runs to 15 residues. As DNA, the CDR3 is TGTGCCAGAACTCCGACCGGGACAGGGGACACTGAAGCTTTGTTT. This gives the protein CARTPTGTGDTEALF.

The DNA of the CDR3 is TGTGCCAGCAGCCCTGGAGACTCTTCACCCCTCCACTTT. This codes for CASSPGDSSPLHF. The chain uses TRBV6-5 and TRBJ1-6; no firm D call. CDR3 length: 13 amino acids. The ends were cut back, 6 bases at V and 9 bases at J, with 12 bases in the middle. Germline values: CDR1 MNHEY, CDR2 SVGAGI.

This rearrangement joins TRBV9 to TRBJ2-7; D ambiguous. In germline, CDR1 is SGDLS, CDR2 YYNGEE. V lost 4 bases and J lost 2, with 16 bases in between. This CDR3 is 15 amino acids long. Here the CDR3 reads CASSQDTRVAYEQYF. In DNA form, the CDR3 reads TGTGCCAGCAGCCAAGATACACGGGTAGCCTACGAGCAGTACTTC.

The chain has TRBV7-6 and TRBJ2-5; TRBD2 agrees at 7 bases. Trimming took 2 bases from V and 5 from J; bases not matched to a gene: 8. Per germline, CDR1 SGHVS and CDR2 FNYEAQ. The length of the CDR3 is 15 residues. CDR3 amino acids: CASSLSGTPMETQYF. The CDR3, as DNA: TGTGCCAGCAGCTTAAGCGGGACCCCAATGGAGACCCAGTACTTC. Looking up the rest from reference TRBV7-6 and TRBJ2-5 gives the full variable domain: GAGVSQSPRYKVTKRGQDVALRCDPISGHVSLYWYRQALGQGPEFLTYFNYEAQQDKSGLPNDRFSAERPEGSISTLTIQRTEQRDSAMYRCASSLSGTPMETQYFGPGTRLLVL.

This clonotype was observed many times. The rearrangement uses TRBV2 and TRBJ2-5; 12 bases are shared with TRBD2. Unmatched junction bases numbered 6, after V lost 7 bases and J lost 3 bases. Per the germline V gene, CDR1 is SNHLY and CDR2 is FYNNEI. The CDR3 is 15 residues long. In nucleotides, the CDR3 is TGTGCCAGCATCCTGACTAGCGGGGGTAAAGAGACCCAGTACTTC. Translating gives CASILTSGGKETQYF.

The chain carries TRBV7-9 and TRBJ1-2, with TRBD1 identical over 8 bases. CDR3 size: 15 residues. The junction had 7 bases not matched to a gene; V was cut back by 3 bases and J by 4 bases. Germline assignment: CDR1 SEHNR and CDR2 FQNEAQ (reference sequence). CDR3 region: CASSFPDRDAYGYTF. CDR3 nucleotides: TGTGCCAGCAGCTTCCCGGACAGGGACGCCTATGGCTACACCTTC.

This sequence joins TRBV14 and TRBJ2-2, with D maybe TRBD2 (6 bases). Trimming pared 0 bases from V and 7 bases from J, leaving 6 bases between. The germline gives CDR1 SGHDN, CDR2 FVKESK. The CDR3 loop spans 13 amino acids. CDR3 region: CASSQERGGELFF. The CDR3 nucleotides read TGTGCCAGCAGCCAAGAGCGGGGCGGGGAGCTGTTTTTT.

Here the CDR3 reads CATSRGLAETQYF. The CDR3 region has the DNA TGTGCCACCAGCAGGGGACTAGCGGAGACCCAGTACTTC. The chain carries TRBV15 and TRBJ2-5, with 10 positions matching TRBD2. Germline V gives CDR1 LNHNV, CDR2 YYDKDF (reference sequence). The CDR3 extends over 13 amino acids. With V trimmed by 3 bases and J by 5 bases, 0 bases remained unmatched.

The chain joins TRBV29-1 to TRBJ1-1, with a tentative D call TRBD1 (5 bases). Germline assignment: CDR1 SQVTM and CDR2 ANQGSEA. Trimming shortened V by 6 bases and J by 5 bases, and 16 bases separated the two germline ends. The CDR3 spans 13 residues. As DNA, the CDR3 is TGCAGCGTCGCCAAGGAGGGGAAGACTGAAGCTTTCTTT. This sequence encodes CSVAKEGKTEAFF.

Comments on this clonotype: One junction end disagrees with the germline gene, perhaps due to a read error. CDR3 residues: CASSEWQGATNEKLFF. CDR3 sequence (DNA): TGTGCCAGCAGTGAATGGCAGGGGGCAACGAATGAAAAACTGTTTTTT. The gene calls are TRBV2 and TRBJ1-4; 8 nucleotides align to TRBD1. The CDR3 is 16 residues long. Germline assignment: CDR1 SNHLY and CDR2 FYNNEI.

The chain combines TRBV2 with TRBJ1-5; possible D gene TRBD1, 6 bases. Per the germline V gene, CDR1 is SNHLY and CDR2 is FYNNEI. The ends were cut back, 6 bases at V and 4 bases at J, with 13 bases in the middle. The CDR3 runs to 14 residues. CDR3 bases: TGTGCCAGCAGCGTCCCAACAGGGAATCAGCCCCAGCATTTT. It specifies CASSVPTGNQPQHF.

This clonotype came up once. A much more abundant neighbour one base away suggests this may be a read error. The chain is built from TRBV6-5 and TRBJ2-6; the D gene is possibly TRBD1 (5 bases). In germline, CDR1 is MNHEY, CDR2 SVGAGI. This CDR3 is 14 amino acids long. The CDR3 DNA reads as TGTGCCAGCAGTTACGCCGCTGGGGCCAACGTCCCGACTTTC. Its protein product is CASSYAAGANVPTF.

This clonotype was counted many times. The J gene is TRBJ2-7, the V gene TRBV20-1; D is ambiguous. V was cut by 3 bases and J by 9 bases, with 15 bases left in between. Germline values: CDR1 DFQATT, CDR2 SNEGSKA (reference sequence). This CDR3 is 12 amino acids long. The CDR3 sequence: CSASPGLGTQYF. DNA for the CDR3: TGCAGTGCTAGTCCGGGCCTGGGCACGCAGTACTTC.

In its sample, this clonotype was seen many times. V usage is TRBV7-8 and J usage is TRBJ1-2; perhaps TRBD1 as D (5 bases). This CDR3 region has 12 residues. Germline lookup yields CDR1 SGHVS and CDR2 FQNEAQ. V was cut by 0 bases and J by 6 bases, with 5 bases left in between. CDR3: CASSLAGDGYTF. In DNA, the CDR3 is TGTGCCAGCAGCTTAGCAGGGGATGGCTACACCTTC.

The V gene is TRBV6-1, the J gene TRBJ2-7; TRBD2 might be the D (6 bases). The CDR3 sequence is 14 residues long. The germline CDR1 and CDR2 sequences are MNHNS and SASEGT. Trimming removed 6 bases from V and 1 base from J, with 13 bases in between. The CDR3 protein is CASRSTSLSYEQYF. The CDR3 DNA is TGTGCCAGCAGATCAACTAGCTTGTCCTACGAGCAGTACTTC.

The gene calls are TRBV11-1 and TRBJ1-1; D remains ambiguous. Trimming stripped 1 base from V and 10 bases from J, with 13 bases between. The CDR3 contains 13 residues. Looked up from germline, CDR1 is SGHAT and CDR2 is FQDESV (reference sequence). For the CDR3, the DNA is TGTGCCAGCAGCTTAGTTTCGGGGATAAGAGCTTTCTTT. The encoded protein is CASSLVSGIRAFF.

V gene TRBV7-9 combines with J gene TRBJ1-2, with TRBD1 matching over 7 bases. CDR1 is SEHNR, CDR2 FQNEAQ, per germline (reference sequence). Losses at the gene ends were 5 bases for V and 5 bases for J; bases not matched to a gene: 11. The CDR3 consists of 15 residues. The CDR3 sequence: CASSGETGSGYGYTF. The CDR3 nucleotides read TGTGCCAGCAGCGGCGAGACAGGGTCGGGTTATGGCTACACCTTC.

On this clonotype: It may be a read error: a sequence one base away is much more abundant. This sequence joins TRBV7-3 and TRBJ2-7, with 10 bases lining up with TRBD2. Germline V gene sequence: CDR1 SGHTA, CDR2 FQGTGA. The CDR3 covers 16 residues. The CDR3 sequence: CASGLREREGPGEQYF. The CDR3 DNA is TGTGCCAGCGGCTTAAGGGAGCGGGAGGGCCCTGGTGAGCAGTACTTC.

The DNA of the CDR3 is TGTGCCAGCTTGGAAGGGGCTGGGTCACCCCTCCACTTT. This sequence encodes CASLEGAGSPLHF. The rearrangement links TRBV25-1 to TRBJ1-6; a possible D gene is TRBD1 (5 bases). V lost 8 bases to trimming and J lost 10 bases, with 15 bases between them. The CDR3 contains 13 residues. The V gene's germline CDR1 is MGHDK and CDR2 SYGVNS.

This clonotype has ten or more counts. The CDR3 region is CASSLVGGAQETQYF. DNA of the CDR3: TGTGCCAGCAGCTTGGTTGGTGGGGCACAAGAGACCCAGTACTTC. V is TRBV7-3 and J is TRBJ2-5; tentatively, D is TRBD1 (5 bases). Between the trimmed V and J ends, which lost 3 bases and 2 bases, there was a span of 13 bases. Germline V gives CDR1 SGHTA, CDR2 FQGTGA. The CDR3 is made up of 15 amino acids.